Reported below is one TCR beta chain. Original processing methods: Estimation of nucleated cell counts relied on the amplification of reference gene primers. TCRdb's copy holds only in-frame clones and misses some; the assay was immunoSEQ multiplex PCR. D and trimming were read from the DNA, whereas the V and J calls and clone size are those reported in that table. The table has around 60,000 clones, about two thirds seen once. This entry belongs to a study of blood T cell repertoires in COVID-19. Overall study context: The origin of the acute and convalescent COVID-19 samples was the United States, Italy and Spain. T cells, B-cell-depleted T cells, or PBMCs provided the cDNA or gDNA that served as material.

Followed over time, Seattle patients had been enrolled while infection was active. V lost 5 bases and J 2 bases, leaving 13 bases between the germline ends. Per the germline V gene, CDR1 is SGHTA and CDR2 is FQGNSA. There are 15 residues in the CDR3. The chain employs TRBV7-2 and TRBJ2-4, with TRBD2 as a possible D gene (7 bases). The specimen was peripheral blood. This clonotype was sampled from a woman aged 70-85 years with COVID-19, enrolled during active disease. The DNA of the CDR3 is TGTGCCAGCAGCCCTGGGGGGGGGCCCAAAAACATTCAGTACTTC. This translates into CASSPGGGPKNIQYF. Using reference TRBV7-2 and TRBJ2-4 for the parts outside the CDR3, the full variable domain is GAGVSQSPSNKVTEKGKDVELRCDPISGHTALYWYRQSLGQGLEFLIYFQGNSAPDKSGLPSDRFSAERTGGSVSTLTIQRTQQEDSAVYLCASSPGGGPKNIQYFGAGTRLSVL.